This TCR beta chain was recorded in a study of monozygotic twins with inflammatory bowel disease. The study, taken as a whole, reports: Fewer shared clonotypes with others were found in IBD patients than in healthy twins, especially with disease activity. Diversity of TCRbeta measured by inverse Simpson was lower in IBD patients than in healthy co-twins. Individual T cell subtypes were not distinguishable.

Collection yielded approximately 2.3 ml of blood per donor. The germline CDR1 and CDR2 sequences are SEHNR and FQNEAQ (reference sequence). The CDR3 loop spans 17 amino acids. TCRdb re-analyzed the 5' RACE reads; it lists each CDR3 protein once, without DNA. The sample's table shows 200,000 to 250,000 distinct CDR3 sequences. Worth noting for this clonotype: No antigen is known for it.

The V call is TRBV7-9, the J call TRBJ1-2. The source is a human donor with ulcerative colitis or Crohn's disease, or a healthy co-twin of an affected twin (not recorded which). Source material: blood. The CDR3 is CASSLEISADRNYGYTF.